This TCR beta chain is from a study of cytomegalovirus exposure and HLA in healthy donors. The CDR3 runs to 15 residues. The germline V gene encodes CDR1 SGDLS and CDR2 YYNGEE. The V gene end was trimmed by 3 bases and the J gene end by 5 bases; junction bases not matched to a gene: 5. This clone occurred a few times. With 60 Vbeta and 13 Jbeta primers, the PCR was carried out. The repertoire was sequenced with immunoSEQ multiplex PCR; TCRdb's copy has only in-frame clones and lacks some. The top ten hold 1.9% of the sample, which has approximately 110,000 clones, about 16% seen once. Sequenced input: PBMCs. This sequence originates from a woman aged 18-29 years in good health and CMV-seronegative. This sequence joins TRBV9 and TRBJ2-5; 12 bases match TRBD2. Here the CDR3 DNA reads TGTGCCAGCAGCGCCAGGGGGACTAGCGGGGAGACCCAGTACTTC. Its protein product is CASSARGTSGETQYF.